This is a list of T cell receptor beta chains from one sample in a study of blood T cell repertoires in COVID-19. Sequencing was performed with immunoSEQ multiplex PCR; in TCRdb, only in-frame clones are kept and a portion is missing. The table includes about 69,000 clones, less than 85% detected once. Sequencing was carried out using peripheral blood. These receptors originate from a man aged 45-65 years with COVID-19, enrolled during active disease. Both conserved end residues are part of each CDR3. Fields, in order: J gene, V gene, D gene, clone size, CDR3 DNA, CDR3 protein. D genes are given only for firm matches. Rows give clone size only sometimes, using once, few, many, or a class for an expanded clone.

J gene: TRBJ2-7; V gene: TRBV19; D gene: TRBD2; clone size: .; CDR3 DNA: TGTGCCAGTAGTGGGGGGGCCTACGAGCAGTACTTC; CDR3 protein: CASSGGAYEQYF
J gene: TRBJ2-5; V gene: TRBV6-6; D gene: .; clone size: .; CDR3 DNA: TGTGCCAGCAGTCGCGGGGACAGCAAAGAGACCCAGTACTTC; CDR3 protein: CASSRGDSKETQYF
J gene: TRBJ2-5; V gene: TRBV5-1; D gene: TRBD1; clone size: .; CDR3 DNA: TGCGCCAGCAGCTCGGGACAGAAAGAGACCCAGTACTTC; CDR3 protein: CASSSGQKETQYF
J gene: TRBJ2-3; V gene: TRBV24-1; D gene: TRBD2; clone size: .; CDR3 DNA: TGTGCCACCAGTGAGTCCAGCGGGGGGGGCGCGGTGCCAGATACGCAGTATTTT; CDR3 protein: CATSESSGGGAVPDTQYF
J gene: TRBJ1-2; V gene: TRBV4-2; D gene: .; clone size: .; CDR3 DNA: TGTGCCAGCAGCCAAGACTCGCCGAGGAACTATGGCTACACCTTC; CDR3 protein: CASSQDSPRNYGYTF
J gene: TRBJ2-7; V gene: TRBV29-1; D gene: .; clone size: .; CDR3 DNA: TGCAGCGTTCTGGGGGCAGCTTACGAGCAGTACTTC; CDR3 protein: CSVLGAAYEQYF
J gene: TRBJ1-3; V gene: TRBV3-1/TRBV3-2; D gene: .; clone size: .; CDR3 DNA: TGTGCCAGCAGCCCCCGGGGGTCTGGAAACACCATATATTTT; CDR3 protein: CASSPRGSGNTIYF
J gene: TRBJ1-1; V gene: TRBV7-9; D gene: .; clone size: .; CDR3 DNA: TGTGCCAGCAGCTTACGGGGAGAGGGCACTGAAGCTTTCTTT; CDR3 protein: CASSLRGEGTEAFF
J gene: TRBJ2-2; V gene: TRBV11-3; D gene: TRBD2; clone size: .; CDR3 DNA: TGTGCCAGCAGCACCCGGGGGGGCGGGGAGCTGTTTTTT; CDR3 protein: CASSTRGGGELFF
J gene: TRBJ2-1; V gene: TRBV6-5; D gene: .; clone size: .; CDR3 DNA: TGTGCCAGCAGTTACAATAGAGATGAGCAGTTCTTC; CDR3 protein: CASSYNRDEQFF
J gene: TRBJ1-2; V gene: TRBV19; D gene: TRBD1; clone size: .; CDR3 DNA: TGTGCCAGTAGTATCCAGGGGGCTGCCCCATATGGCTACACCTTC; CDR3 protein: CASSIQGAAPYGYTF
J gene: TRBJ2-7; V gene: TRBV2; D gene: TRBD2; clone size: once; CDR3 DNA: TGTGCCAGCAGTCCGGGACTAGCGGGGGTCTACGAGCAGTACTTC; CDR3 protein: CASSPGLAGVYEQYF
J gene: TRBJ1-4; V gene: TRBV9; D gene: .; clone size: .; CDR3 DNA: TGTGCCAGCAGCGTAGGGGCAGGGCGGTTGCACGAGAAACTGTTTTTT; CDR3 protein: CASSVGAGRLHEKLFF
J gene: TRBJ2-7; V gene: TRBV29-1; D gene: .; clone size: .; CDR3 DNA: TGCAGCGTCACCCGGGACACCTACGAGCAGTACTTC; CDR3 protein: CSVTRDTYEQYF
J gene: TRBJ2-2; V gene: TRBV7-9; D gene: .; clone size: .; CDR3 DNA: TGTGCCAGCAGCCGGGATCCTAGCGACACCGGGGAGCTGTTTTTT; CDR3 protein: CASSRDPSDTGELFF
J gene: TRBJ2-7; V gene: TRBV6-6; D gene: TRBD2; clone size: .; CDR3 DNA: TGTGCCAGCAGTTCCGACCCGGGACTAGGTTCAGGCGAGCAGTACTTC; CDR3 protein: CASSSDPGLGSGEQYF
J gene: TRBJ2-2; V gene: TRBV6-5; D gene: .; clone size: .; CDR3 DNA: TGTGCCAGCAGTTGGGAGGACACCGGGGAGCTGTTTTTT; CDR3 protein: CASSWEDTGELFF
J gene: TRBJ1-1; V gene: TRBV27; D gene: .; clone size: .; CDR3 DNA: TGTGCCAGCAGTTTAAGAGGGGGGGAGGAAGCTTTCTTT; CDR3 protein: CASSLRGGEEAFF
J gene: TRBJ2-3; V gene: TRBV27; D gene: TRBD1; clone size: .; CDR3 DNA: TGTGCCAGCAGTGAACGAACCGGGACAGGGTTTTCAGATACGCAGTATTTT; CDR3 protein: CASSERTGTGFSDTQYF
J gene: TRBJ2-7; V gene: TRBV13; D gene: TRBD1; clone size: .; CDR3 DNA: TGTGCCAGCAGAAAAAGGACAGGGGGCCCCGACGAGCAGTACTTC; CDR3 protein: CASRKRTGGPDEQYF
J gene: TRBJ2-5; V gene: TRBV18; D gene: .; clone size: once; CDR3 DNA: TGTGCCAGCTCACCAGAGACCCCTAGAAGAGAGACCCAGTACTTC; CDR3 protein: CASSPETPRRETQYF
J gene: TRBJ1-2; V gene: TRBV7-2; D gene: .; clone size: few; CDR3 DNA: TGTGCCAGCAGCTTCGGCGGTGGCTATGGCTACACCTTC; CDR3 protein: CASSFGGGYGYTF
J gene: TRBJ2-5; V gene: TRBV15; D gene: .; clone size: .; CDR3 DNA: TGTGCCACCAGCAGAGTTACAGCCCTTTCAGCGGAGGTATATGAGACCCAGTACTTC; CDR3 protein: CATSRVTALSAEVYETQYF
J gene: TRBJ1-1; V gene: TRBV5-1; D gene: TRBD1; clone size: .; CDR3 DNA: TGCGCCAGCAGCTTAACAGGGGGCCCGGACACTGAAGCTTTCTTT; CDR3 protein: CASSLTGGPDTEAFF
J gene: TRBJ2-1; V gene: TRBV4-2; D gene: TRBD1; clone size: .; CDR3 DNA: TGTGCCAGCAGCCAACAGGGGGACAATGAGCAGTTCTTC; CDR3 protein: CASSQQGDNEQFF
J gene: TRBJ2-1; V gene: TRBV11-2; D gene: .; clone size: .; CDR3 DNA: TGTGCCAGCAGCTTCCTGACTTATGGGGGGAATGAGCAGTTCTTC; CDR3 protein: CASSFLTYGGNEQFF
J gene: TRBJ2-2; V gene: TRBV7-6; D gene: TRBD2; clone size: .; CDR3 DNA: TGTGCCAGCAGCTTAGGACTAGCGGGGACCGGGGAGCTGTTTTTT; CDR3 protein: CASSLGLAGTGELFF
J gene: TRBJ2-7; V gene: TRBV6-5; D gene: .; clone size: .; CDR3 DNA: TGTGCCAGCAGTTCCGCCGGGACTGGCTCCTACGAGCAGTACTTC; CDR3 protein: CASSSAGTGSYEQYF
J gene: TRBJ2-1; V gene: TRBV28; D gene: TRBD1; clone size: .; CDR3 DNA: TGTGCCAGCAGTCAGGGACAGGGGAAGCAGTTCTTC; CDR3 protein: CASSQGQGKQFF
J gene: TRBJ1-2; V gene: TRBV5-1; D gene: TRBD1; clone size: few; CDR3 DNA: TGCGCCAGCGGACAGGGACAGGGGGCTTCTTATTACTATGGCTACACCTTC; CDR3 protein: CASGQGQGASYYYGYTF
J gene: TRBJ1-1; V gene: TRBV19; D gene: .; clone size: .; CDR3 DNA: TGTGCCAGTACGGTTCGGGGGAACACTGAAGCTTTCTTT; CDR3 protein: CASTVRGNTEAFF
J gene: TRBJ2-5; V gene: TRBV7-9; D gene: TRBD2; clone size: .; CDR3 DNA: TGTGCCAGCTCCTTTTCCCTAGCGGGGTCCCAAGAGACCCAGTACTTC; CDR3 protein: CASSFSLAGSQETQYF
J gene: TRBJ2-7; V gene: TRBV7-8; D gene: TRBD1; clone size: few; CDR3 DNA: TGTGCCAGCAAAGGCCGGGACAGGGGCTACGAGCAGTACTTC; CDR3 protein: CASKGRDRGYEQYF
J gene: TRBJ2-5; V gene: TRBV21-1; D gene: .; clone size: .; CDR3 DNA: TGTGCCAGCAGCAAATTAGCAGGGAATCAAGAGACCCAGTACTTC; CDR3 protein: CASSKLAGNQETQYF
J gene: TRBJ2-5; V gene: TRBV11-2; D gene: .; clone size: .; CDR3 DNA: TGTGCCAGCAGCTTAGGGCCCAGAGGGCCTGAGGGGACCCAGTACTTC; CDR3 protein: CASSLGPRGPEGTQYF
J gene: TRBJ1-4; V gene: TRBV12-3/TRBV12-4; D gene: .; clone size: .; CDR3 DNA: TGTGCCAGCAGTTTCGGTGAAAAACTGTTTTTT; CDR3 protein: CASSFGEKLFF
J gene: TRBJ2-7; V gene: TRBV18; D gene: .; clone size: .; CDR3 DNA: TGTGCCAGCTCACCGTCCCAAGCGGGTCCATCCTACGAGCAGTACTTC; CDR3 protein: CASSPSQAGPSYEQYF
J gene: TRBJ1-1; V gene: TRBV5-1; D gene: .; clone size: .; CDR3 DNA: TGCGCCAGCAGCCTGATCGGGGGAAACACTGAAGCTTTCTTT; CDR3 protein: CASSLIGGNTEAFF
J gene: TRBJ1-2; V gene: TRBV3-1/TRBV3-2; D gene: TRBD1; clone size: .; CDR3 DNA: TGTGCCAGCAGCCGTAAGAGTTTGGGACAGTACAGATTTAGATATGGCTACACCTTC; CDR3 protein: CASSRKSLGQYRFRYGYTF
J gene: TRBJ1-1; V gene: TRBV27; D gene: .; clone size: .; CDR3 DNA: TGTGCCAGCAGCCAACAGGGCACTGATTCTGAAGCTTTCTTT; CDR3 protein: CASSQQGTDSEAFF
J gene: TRBJ2-7; V gene: TRBV6-5; D gene: .; clone size: .; CDR3 DNA: TGTGCCAGCAGTCTCCTCCCCCAGTACTTC; CDR3 protein: CASSLLPQYF
J gene: TRBJ2-1; V gene: TRBV11-1; D gene: .; clone size: .; CDR3 DNA: TGTGCCAGCAGCCGCGGGACCAGCTCCTACAATGAGCAGTTCTTC; CDR3 protein: CASSRGTSSYNEQFF
J gene: TRBJ2-7; V gene: TRBV4-1; D gene: TRBD1; clone size: .; CDR3 DNA: TGCGCCAGCAGCCAGGGACAGCACTCCTACGAGCAGTACTTC; CDR3 protein: CASSQGQHSYEQYF
J gene: TRBJ1-5; V gene: TRBV4-2; D gene: TRBD1; clone size: .; CDR3 DNA: TGTGCCAGCAGCCAAACTCAGGGGGCTAGTCAGCCCCAGCATTTT; CDR3 protein: CASSQTQGASQPQHF
J gene: TRBJ2-3; V gene: TRBV3-1/TRBV3-2; D gene: .; clone size: .; CDR3 DNA: TGTGCCAGCAGCCTAGCTTTGTACGGGGGAACAGATACGCAGTATTTT; CDR3 protein: CASSLALYGGTDTQYF
J gene: TRBJ1-1; V gene: TRBV18; D gene: TRBD1; clone size: .; CDR3 DNA: TGTGCCAGCTCACCTAGGACAGGGTCGAACACTGAAGCTTTCTTT; CDR3 protein: CASSPRTGSNTEAFF
J gene: TRBJ2-7; V gene: TRBV24-1; D gene: TRBD1; clone size: .; CDR3 DNA: TGTGCCACCAGTGATTTGCTCCGGGACAGACCCTACGAGCAGTACTTC; CDR3 protein: CATSDLLRDRPYEQYF
J gene: TRBJ2-7; V gene: TRBV19; D gene: TRBD2; clone size: once; CDR3 DNA: TGTGCCAGTAGTATTAACCCCCCCACCGGGCTAGCGGGGGGGAATGAGCACGAGCAGTACTTC; CDR3 protein: CASSINPPTGLAGGNEHEQYF
J gene: TRBJ1-6; V gene: TRBV7-2; D gene: TRBD1; clone size: .; CDR3 DNA: TGTGCCAGCAGCTTAAGGGGACAGGATAATTCACCCCTCCACTTT; CDR3 protein: CASSLRGQDNSPLHF
J gene: TRBJ2-5; V gene: TRBV7-6; D gene: .; clone size: .; CDR3 DNA: TGTGCCAGCAGCTTAGCTACGGACAGCCTGTACCAAGAGACCCAGTACTTC; CDR3 protein: CASSLATDSLYQETQYF
J gene: TRBJ2-7; V gene: TRBV7-6; D gene: TRBD1; clone size: .; CDR3 DNA: TGTGCCAGCAGCTTAGGTGTCGCCGGGACAGAGTTCTACGAGCAGTACTTC; CDR3 protein: CASSLGVAGTEFYEQYF
J gene: TRBJ1-2; V gene: TRBV7-3; D gene: .; clone size: .; CDR3 DNA: TGTGCCAGCAGCTTAAGGGCTGATTCTAACTATGGCTACACCTTC; CDR3 protein: CASSLRADSNYGYTF
J gene: TRBJ2-7; V gene: TRBV6-5; D gene: .; clone size: .; CDR3 DNA: TGTGCCAGCAGTTACAGACAGTTTGGCTACGAGCAGTACTTC; CDR3 protein: CASSYRQFGYEQYF
J gene: TRBJ2-3; V gene: TRBV10-2; D gene: TRBD2; clone size: .; CDR3 DNA: TGCGCCAGCAAGGTGGCGGGGGGCAGCGCAGATACGCAGTATTTT; CDR3 protein: CASKVAGGSADTQYF
J gene: TRBJ1-1; V gene: TRBV2; D gene: .; clone size: .; CDR3 DNA: TGTGCCAGCACCACACAGGGCCTGGCTGAAGCTTTCTTT; CDR3 protein: CASTTQGLAEAFF